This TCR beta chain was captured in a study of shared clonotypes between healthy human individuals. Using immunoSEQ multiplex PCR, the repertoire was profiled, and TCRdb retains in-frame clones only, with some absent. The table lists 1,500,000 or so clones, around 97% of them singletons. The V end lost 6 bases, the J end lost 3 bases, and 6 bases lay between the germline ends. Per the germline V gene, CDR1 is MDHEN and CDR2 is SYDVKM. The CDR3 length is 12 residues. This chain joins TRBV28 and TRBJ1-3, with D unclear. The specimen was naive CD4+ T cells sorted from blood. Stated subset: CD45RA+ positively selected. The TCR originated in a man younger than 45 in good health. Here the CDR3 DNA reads TGTGCCAGCAGGACTGATGGAAACACCATATATTTT. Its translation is CASRTDGNTIYF. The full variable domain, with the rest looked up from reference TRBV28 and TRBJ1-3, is DVKVTQSSRYLVKRTGEKVFLECVQDMDHENMFWYRQDPGLGLRLIYFSYDVKMKEKGDIPEGYSVSREKKERFSLILESASTNQTSMYLCASRTDGNTIYFGEGSWLTVV.